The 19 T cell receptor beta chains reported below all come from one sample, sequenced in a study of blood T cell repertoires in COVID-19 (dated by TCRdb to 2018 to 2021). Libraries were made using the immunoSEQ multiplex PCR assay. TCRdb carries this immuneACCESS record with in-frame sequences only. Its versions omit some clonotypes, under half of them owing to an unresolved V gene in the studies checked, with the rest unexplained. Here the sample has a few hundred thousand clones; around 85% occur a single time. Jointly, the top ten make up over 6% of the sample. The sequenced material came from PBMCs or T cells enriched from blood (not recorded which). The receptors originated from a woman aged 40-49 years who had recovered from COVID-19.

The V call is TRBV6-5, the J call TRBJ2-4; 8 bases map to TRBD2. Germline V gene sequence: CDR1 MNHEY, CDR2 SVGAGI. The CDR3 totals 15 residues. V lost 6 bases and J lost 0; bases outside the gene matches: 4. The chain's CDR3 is CASRRGASAKNIQYF. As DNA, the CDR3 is TGTGCCAGCAGGCGGGGGGCCTCAGCCAAAAACATTCAGTACTTC.

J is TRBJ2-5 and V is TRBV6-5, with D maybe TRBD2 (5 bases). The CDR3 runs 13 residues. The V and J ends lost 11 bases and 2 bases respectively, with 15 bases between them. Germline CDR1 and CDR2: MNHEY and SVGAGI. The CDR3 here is CAGKREWQETQYF. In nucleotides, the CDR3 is TGTGCCGGGAAGAGGGAGTGGCAAGAGACCCAGTACTTC.

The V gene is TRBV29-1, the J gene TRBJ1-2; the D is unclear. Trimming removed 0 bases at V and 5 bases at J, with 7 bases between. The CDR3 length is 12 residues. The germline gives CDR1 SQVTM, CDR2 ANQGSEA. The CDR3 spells CSVEDRPYGYTF. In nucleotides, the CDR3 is TGCAGCGTTGAAGACAGGCCTTATGGCTACACCTTC.

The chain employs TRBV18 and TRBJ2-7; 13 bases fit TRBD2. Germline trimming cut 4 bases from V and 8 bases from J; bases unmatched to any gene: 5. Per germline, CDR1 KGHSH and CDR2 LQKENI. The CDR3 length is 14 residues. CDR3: CASSQGTSGAKQYF. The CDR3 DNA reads TGTGCCAGCTCACAGGGGACTAGCGGGGCGAAGCAGTACTTC.

The CDR3 bases are TGTGCCAGCAGGCGGGACGGCCTTGAAAAACTGTTTTTT. Translated: CASRRDGLEKLFF. This sequence joins TRBV7-2 and TRBJ1-4; D perhaps matches TRBD1 (5 bases). The length of the CDR3 is 13 residues. The ends were cut back, 6 bases at V and 7 bases at J, with 12 bases in the middle. The germline gives CDR1 SGHTA, CDR2 FQGNSA.

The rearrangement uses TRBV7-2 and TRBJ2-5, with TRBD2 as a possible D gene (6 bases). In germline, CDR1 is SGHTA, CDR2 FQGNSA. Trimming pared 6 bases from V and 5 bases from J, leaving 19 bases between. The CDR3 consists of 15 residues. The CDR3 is CASSNRRGGGETQYF. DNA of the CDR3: TGTGCCAGCAGTAACAGGCGGGGAGGAGGGGAGACCCAGTACTTC.

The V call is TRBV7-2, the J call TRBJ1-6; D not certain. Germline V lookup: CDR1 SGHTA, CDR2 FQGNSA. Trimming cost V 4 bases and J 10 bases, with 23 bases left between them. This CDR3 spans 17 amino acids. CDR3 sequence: CASSYRAGPGSSSPLHF. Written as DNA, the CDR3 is TGTGCCAGCAGCTACCGAGCAGGACCGGGGTCTAGCTCACCCCTCCACTTT. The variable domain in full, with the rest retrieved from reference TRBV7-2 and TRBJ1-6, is GAGVSQSPSNKVTEKGKDVELRCDPISGHTALYWYRQSLGQGLEFLIYFQGNSAPDKSGLPSDRFSAERTGGSVSTLTIQRTQQEDSAVYLCASSYRAGPGSSSPLHFGNGTRLTVT.

This CDR3 is CASSLTGINEQFF. Here the CDR3 DNA reads TGTGCCAGCAGCCTGACAGGGATCAATGAGCAGTTCTTC. V gene TRBV7-9 combines with J gene TRBJ2-1, with 7 bases matching TRBD1. Per the germline V gene, CDR1 is SEHNR and CDR2 is FQNEAQ (reference sequence). The CDR3 runs to 13 residues. Trimming took 5 bases from V and 6 from J; bases not matched to a gene: 4.

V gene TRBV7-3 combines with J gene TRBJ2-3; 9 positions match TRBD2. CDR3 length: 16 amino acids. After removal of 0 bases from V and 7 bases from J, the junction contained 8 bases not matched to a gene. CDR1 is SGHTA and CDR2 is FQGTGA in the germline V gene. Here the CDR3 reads CASSLTSAGGEYTQYF. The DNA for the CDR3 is TGTGCCAGCAGCTTAACATCTGCGGGAGGGGAATATACGCAGTATTTT.

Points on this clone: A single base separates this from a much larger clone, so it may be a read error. This CDR3 reads CASYPDRGRNKQFF. DNA of the CDR3: TGTGCCAGCTACCCAGACAGGGGGCGGAATAAGCAGTTCTTC. The chain uses TRBV2 and TRBJ2-1; 10 bases map to TRBD1. V lost 8 bases, J lost 11 bases, and 12 bases stayed unmatched. CDR1 is SNHLY and CDR2 is FYNNEI in the germline V gene. The CDR3 runs to 14 residues.

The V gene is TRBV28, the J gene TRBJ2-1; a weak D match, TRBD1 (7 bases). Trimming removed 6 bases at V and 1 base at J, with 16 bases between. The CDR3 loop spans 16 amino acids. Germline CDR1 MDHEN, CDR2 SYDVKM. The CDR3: CASRGGGINSYNEQFF. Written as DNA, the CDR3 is TGTGCCAGCAGAGGGGGCGGGATAAATTCCTACAATGAGCAGTTCTTC.

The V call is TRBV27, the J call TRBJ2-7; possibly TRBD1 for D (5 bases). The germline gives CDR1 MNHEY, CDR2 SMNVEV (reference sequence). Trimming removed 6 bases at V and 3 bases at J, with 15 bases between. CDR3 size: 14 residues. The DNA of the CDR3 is TGTGCCAGCAGCCCGACTGGACATATCTACGAGCAGTACTTC. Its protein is CASSPTGHIYEQYF.

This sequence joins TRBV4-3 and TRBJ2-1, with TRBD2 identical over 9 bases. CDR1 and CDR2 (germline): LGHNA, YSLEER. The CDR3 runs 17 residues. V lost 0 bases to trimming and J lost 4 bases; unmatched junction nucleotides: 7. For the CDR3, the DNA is TGCGCCAGCAGCCAAGATCCCGGGCTAGCGGGGTACAATGAGCAGTTCTTC. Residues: CASSQDPGLAGYNEQFF.

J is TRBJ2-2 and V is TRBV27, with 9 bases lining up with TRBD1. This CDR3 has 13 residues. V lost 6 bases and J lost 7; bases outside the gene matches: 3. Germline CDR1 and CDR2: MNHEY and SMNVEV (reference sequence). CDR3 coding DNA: TGTGCCAGCAGACCGACAGGGGGCGGGGAGCTGTTTTTT. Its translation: CASRPTGGGELFF.

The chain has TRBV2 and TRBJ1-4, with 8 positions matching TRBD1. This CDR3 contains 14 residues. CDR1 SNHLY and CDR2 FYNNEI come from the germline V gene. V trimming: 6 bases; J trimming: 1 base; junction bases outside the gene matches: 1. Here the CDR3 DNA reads TGTGCCAGCAGCGACAGGGGAACTAATGAAAAACTGTTTTTT. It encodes CASSDRGTNEKLFF.

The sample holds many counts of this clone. The DNA for the CDR3 is TGCAGTGCCGGGTCCTACAATGAGCAGTTCTTC. Translated, it gives CSAGSYNEQFF. The chain is built from TRBV20-1 and TRBJ2-1; D gene uncertain. The ends were cut back, 6 bases at V and 1 base at J, with 4 bases in the middle. The CDR3 covers 11 residues. Germline V gene sequence: CDR1 DFQATT, CDR2 SNEGSKA (reference sequence).

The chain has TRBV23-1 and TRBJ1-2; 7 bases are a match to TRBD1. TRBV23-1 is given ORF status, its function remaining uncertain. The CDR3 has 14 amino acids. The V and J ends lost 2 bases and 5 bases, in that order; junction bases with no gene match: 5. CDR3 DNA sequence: TGCGCCAGCAGTCAAGACAGGGAGGATTATGGCTACACCTTC. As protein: CASSQDREDYGYTF.

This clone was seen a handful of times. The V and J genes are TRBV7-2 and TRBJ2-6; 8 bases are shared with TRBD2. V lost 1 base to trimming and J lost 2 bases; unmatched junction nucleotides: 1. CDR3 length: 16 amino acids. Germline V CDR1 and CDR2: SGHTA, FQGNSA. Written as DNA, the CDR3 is TGTGCCAGCAGCTTAGGAGCGGGGGCTGGGGCCAACGTCCTGACTTTC. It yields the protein CASSLGAGAGANVLTF. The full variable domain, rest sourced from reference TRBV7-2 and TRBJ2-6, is GAGVSQSPSNKVTEKGKDVELRCDPISGHTALYWYRQSLGQGLEFLIYFQGNSAPDKSGLPSDRFSAERTGGSVSTLTIQRTQQEDSAVYLCASSLGAGAGANVLTFGAGSRLTVL.

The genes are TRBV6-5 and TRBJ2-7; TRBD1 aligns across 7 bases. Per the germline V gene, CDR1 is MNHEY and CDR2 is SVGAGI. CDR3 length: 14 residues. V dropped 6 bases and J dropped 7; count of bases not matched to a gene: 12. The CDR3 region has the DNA TGTGCCAGCAGGCCCCAAACAGGGGCTGGGGAGCAGTACTTC. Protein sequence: CASRPQTGAGEQYF.